This TCR beta chain derives from a study of blood T cell repertoires in COVID-19. Study-level background: Acute and convalescent COVID-19 specimens originated in the United States, Italy and Spain. The cDNA or gDNA used as material had been derived from T cells, B-cell-depleted T cells, or PBMCs.

From germline, CDR1 is LNHDA and CDR2 SQIVND (reference sequence). The CDR3 is 15 amino acids. With V trimmed by 6 bases and J by 5 bases, 12 bases remained unmatched. Sequencing was performed with immunoSEQ multiplex PCR; in TCRdb, only in-frame clones are kept and a portion is missing. The sample consists of roughly 40,000 clones, 86% of them appearing once. The chain uses TRBV19 and TRBJ2-7; 8 bases are shared with TRBD1. The sample taken for sequencing was peripheral blood. The receptor's source is an older man with acute or convalescent COVID-19. In nucleotides, the CDR3 is TGTGCCAGTAGCCGTCGGACAGGGAGTCAGCACGAGCAGTACTTC. This translates into CASSRRTGSQHEQYF.